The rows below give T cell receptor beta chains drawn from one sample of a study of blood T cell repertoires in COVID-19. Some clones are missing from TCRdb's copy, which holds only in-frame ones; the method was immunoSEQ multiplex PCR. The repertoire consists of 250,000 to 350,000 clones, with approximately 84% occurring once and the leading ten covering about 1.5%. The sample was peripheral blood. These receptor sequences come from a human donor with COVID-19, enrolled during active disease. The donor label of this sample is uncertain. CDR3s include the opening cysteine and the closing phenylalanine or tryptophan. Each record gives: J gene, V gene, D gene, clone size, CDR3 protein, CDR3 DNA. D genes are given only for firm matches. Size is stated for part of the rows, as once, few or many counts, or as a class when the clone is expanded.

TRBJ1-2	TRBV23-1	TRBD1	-	CASSQSCEGAREYGYTF	TGCGCCAGCAGTCAATCGTGTGAGGGGGCGAGGGAATATGGCTACACCTTC
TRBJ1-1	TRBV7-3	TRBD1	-	CASSSWTGRNTEAFF	TGTGCCAGCAGCTCGTGGACAGGGAGGAACACTGAAGCTTTCTTT
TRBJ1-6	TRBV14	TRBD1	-	CASSQQTGVPLHF	TGTGCCAGCAGCCAACAAACAGGGGTGCCCCTCCACTTT
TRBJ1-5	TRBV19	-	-	CASSNPASPAQPQHF	TGTGCCAGTAGTAATCCAGCGAGTCCCGCTCAGCCCCAGCATTTT
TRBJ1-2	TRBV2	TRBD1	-	CAIQGAGLYGYTF	TGTGCCATCCAGGGGGCAGGGTTGTATGGCTACACCTTC
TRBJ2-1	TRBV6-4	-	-	CASSVEGEAYNEQFF	TGTGCCAGCAGTGTCGAGGGGGAAGCCTACAATGAGCAGTTCTTC
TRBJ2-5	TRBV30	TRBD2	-	CAWSSGRRETQYF	TGTGCCTGGTCTAGCGGGAGAAGAGAGACCCAGTACTTC
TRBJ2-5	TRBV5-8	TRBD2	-	CASSSGLAVQETQYF	TGTGCCAGCAGCTCCGGACTAGCGGTCCAAGAGACCCAGTACTTC
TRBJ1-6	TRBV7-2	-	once	CASSWKQGGAGSPLHF	TGTGCCAGCAGCTGGAAACAGGGAGGGGCCGGATCACCCCTCCACTTT
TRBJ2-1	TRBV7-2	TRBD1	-	CASSLGGQGFVEQFF	TGTGCCAGCAGCTTGGGGGGACAGGGGTTCGTTGAGCAGTTCTTC
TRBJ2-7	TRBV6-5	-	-	CATALGRSSYEQYF	TGTGCCACCGCCCTGGGGAGGAGCTCCTACGAGCAGTACTTC
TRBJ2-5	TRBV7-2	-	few	CASSSGLFQETQYF	TGTGCCAGCAGCTCGGGACTGTTCCAAGAGACCCAGTACTTC
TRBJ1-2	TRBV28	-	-	CASSPGGAFYGYTF	TGTGCCAGCAGTCCGGGAGGAGCATTCTATGGCTACACCTTC
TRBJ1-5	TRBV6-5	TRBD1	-	CASNGQVADQPQHF	TGTGCCAGCAATGGACAGGTGGCGGATCAGCCCCAGCATTTT
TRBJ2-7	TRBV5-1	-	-	CASSLPDISEEQYF	TGCGCCAGCAGCTTACCCGACATTTCGGAAGAGCAGTACTTC
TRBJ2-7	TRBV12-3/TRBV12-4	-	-	CASSLNRVGEQYF	TGTGCCAGCAGTTTAAACAGGGTTGGCGAGCAGTACTTC
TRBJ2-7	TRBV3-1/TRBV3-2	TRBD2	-	CASSQDMASGIHYEQYF	TGTGCCAGCAGCCAAGATATGGCTAGCGGGATCCACTACGAGCAGTACTTC
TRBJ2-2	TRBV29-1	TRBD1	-	CSVRDSPAGELFF	TGCAGCGTCCGGGACAGCCCAGCCGGGGAGCTGTTTTTT
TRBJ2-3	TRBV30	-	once	CAWSEVASWQYF	TGTGCCTGGAGTGAAGTAGCATCATGGCAGTATTTT
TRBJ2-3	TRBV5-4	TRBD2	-	CASSLAELAGADTQYF	TGTGCCAGCAGCTTGGCCGAGCTAGCGGGCGCTGATACGCAGTATTTT
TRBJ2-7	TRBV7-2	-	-	CASSLISVTYEQYF	TGTGCCAGCAGCTTAATCTCTGTAACCTACGAGCAGTACTTC
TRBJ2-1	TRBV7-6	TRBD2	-	CASSGTSGNYNEQFF	TGTGCCAGCAGCGGGACTAGCGGGAACTACAATGAGCAGTTCTTC
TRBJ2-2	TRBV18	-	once	CASSPVVDTGELFF	TGTGCCAGCTCACCGGTAGTTGACACCGGGGAGCTGTTTTTT
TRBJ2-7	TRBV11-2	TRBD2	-	CASSLDRGSGAGEQYF	TGTGCCAGCAGCTTAGATAGGGGTAGCGGGGCTGGGGAGCAGTACTTC
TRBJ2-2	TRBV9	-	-	CASSAEDRTIGTGELFF	TGTGCCAGCAGCGCGGAGGATAGGACTATTGGAACCGGGGAGCTGTTTTTT
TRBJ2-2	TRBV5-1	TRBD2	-	CASSPRTSGSTGELFF	TGCGCCAGCAGCCCGAGGACTAGCGGAAGCACCGGGGAGCTGTTTTTT
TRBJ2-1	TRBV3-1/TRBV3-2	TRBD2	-	CASSQGTRFRFF	TGTGCCAGCAGCCAAGGGACTAGGTTTCGGTTCTTC
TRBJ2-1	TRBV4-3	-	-	CASSQELDLSFHEQFF	TGCGCCAGCAGCCAAGAGTTGGACTTGAGTTTCCATGAGCAGTTCTTC
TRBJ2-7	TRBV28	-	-	CASNRDNKQYF	TGTGCCAGCAATCGGGACAACAAGCAGTACTTC